One T cell receptor beta chain is described in this entry. Its antigen is currently unknown. The source of the sample is a study of cytomegalovirus exposure and HLA in healthy donors. Broader study findings: A later examination showed that TCR association rates differed by HLA locus, with DRB1 most and HLA-C fewest. Clonal expansion was found to be greater in HLA-associated TCR beta chains than in equally common others in a later analysis. The sole available immune exposure information was CMV serostatus. In an earlier analysis, in about 530 donors, most V segments appeared productive either ~87% or ~30% of the time.

With 60 Vbeta and 13 Jbeta primers, the PCR was carried out. Profiled with immunoSEQ multiplex PCR; TCRdb holds only in-frame clones, not every one. This sample has 80,000 or so clones, with about 60% found just once. CDR1 and CDR2 (germline): SGHVS, FNYEAQ. This CDR3 contains 16 residues. Deletions cut 5 bases from V and 9 bases from J, with 24 bases between. This chain connects TRBV7-6 to TRBJ2-3; tentatively, D is TRBD2 (5 bases). The receptor comes from a man under 40 in good health and CMV-seropositive. Sequenced material: PBMCs. CDR3 coding DNA: TGTGCCAGCAGCCCCAGTAGGGAGAGGAGCCACCAAACGCAGTATTTT. Protein: CASSPSRERSHQTQYF.